The rows below give T cell receptor beta chains drawn from one sample of a study of T cells after yellow fever vaccination. TCRdb itself ran the 5' RACE reads through MiXCR, one entry per CDR3 protein. This sample carries about 510,000 distinct CDR3 sequences, 21% of them seen once, and the ten largest clones take about 16%. The specimen comprised PBMCs, sampled about 21 days after the first yellow fever vaccination. The origin of the receptors is a man between 18 and 35 years old who received the YFV17D yellow fever vaccine. CDR3s include the opening cysteine and the closing phenylalanine or tryptophan. Fields, in order: D gene, clone size, J gene, V gene, CDR3 DNA, CDR3 protein. D genes are given only for firm matches. Clone size, where shown, is once, few, many, or a class for clones that have expanded.

D gene: -; clone size: -; J gene: TRBJ2-3; V gene: TRBV6-4; CDR3 DNA: TGTGCCAGCAGTGATTATGGGACTAGCACAGATACGCAGTATTTT; CDR3 protein: CASSDYGTSTDTQYF
D gene: -; clone size: once; J gene: TRBJ2-7; V gene: TRBV6-2/TRBV6-3; CDR3 DNA: TGTGCCAGCAGCTATCTAGGGGACGTCTACGAGCAGTACTTC; CDR3 protein: CASSYLGDVYEQYF
D gene: -; clone size: -; J gene: TRBJ2-3; V gene: TRBV20-1; CDR3 DNA: TGCAGTGCCATTCCCTCAGGGGATTGGGCAGATACGCAGTATTTT; CDR3 protein: CSAIPSGDWADTQYF
D gene: -; clone size: -; J gene: TRBJ2-7; V gene: TRBV5-1; CDR3 DNA: TGCGCCAGCGGCACCCAGGGTGGGTTAGACGAGCAGTACTTC; CDR3 protein: CASGTQGGLDEQYF
D gene: -; clone size: -; J gene: TRBJ2-3; V gene: TRBV5-1; CDR3 DNA: TGCGCCAGCAGCTTCCAGGGGCCTAGCACAGATACGCAGTATTTT; CDR3 protein: CASSFQGPSTDTQYF
D gene: TRBD1; clone size: -; J gene: TRBJ1-2; V gene: TRBV4-3; CDR3 DNA: TGCGCCAGCAGCCAACGGGACAGGGGTCATGGCTACACCTTC; CDR3 protein: CASSQRDRGHGYTF
D gene: -; clone size: -; J gene: TRBJ2-5; V gene: TRBV27; CDR3 DNA: TGTGCCAGCAGTCCAGCAGTCGCGGCAGAGACCCAGTACTTC; CDR3 protein: CASSPAVAAETQYF
D gene: TRBD2; clone size: -; J gene: TRBJ2-1; V gene: TRBV18; CDR3 DNA: TGTGCCAGCTCTCGGTGGGGGACTAGCGGTTCTGAGGATGAGCAGTTCTTC; CDR3 protein: CASSRWGTSGSEDEQFF
D gene: -; clone size: once; J gene: TRBJ2-7; V gene: TRBV5-1; CDR3 DNA: TGCGCCAGCAGCTTGGAACCAGGGAGAAACTACGAGCAGTACTTC; CDR3 protein: CASSLEPGRNYEQYF
D gene: -; clone size: many; J gene: TRBJ2-2; V gene: TRBV18; CDR3 DNA: TGTGCCAGCTCACCAGCGGGGAACACCGGGGAGCTGTTTTTT; CDR3 protein: CASSPAGNTGELFF
D gene: TRBD1; clone size: few; J gene: TRBJ1-2; V gene: TRBV7-9; CDR3 DNA: TGTGCCAGCAGCCTAAATCCCCGGACAGGGGCTATCGGCTACACCTTC; CDR3 protein: CASSLNPRTGAIGYTF
D gene: -; clone size: -; J gene: TRBJ2-2; V gene: TRBV7-2; CDR3 DNA: TGTGCCAGCAGCCCCCCGGGTAGGCCGAACACCGGGGAGCTGTTTTTT; CDR3 protein: CASSPPGRPNTGELFF
D gene: -; clone size: few; J gene: TRBJ2-5; V gene: TRBV20-1; CDR3 DNA: TGCAGTGCTAGAGAGGCGGGAAAAGAGACCCAGTACTTC; CDR3 protein: CSAREAGKETQYF
D gene: -; clone size: few; J gene: TRBJ1-2; V gene: TRBV20-1; CDR3 DNA: TGCAGTGCTAGATCCCCTAGCCCAGCAGGGCGGAACTATGGCTACACCTTC; CDR3 protein: CSARSPSPAGRNYGYTF
D gene: -; clone size: -; J gene: TRBJ2-1; V gene: TRBV20-1; CDR3 DNA: TGCAGTGCTAGAGATAGGGTTAGGGATGAGCAGTTCTTC; CDR3 protein: CSARDRVRDEQFF
D gene: -; clone size: -; J gene: TRBJ1-6; V gene: TRBV6-1; CDR3 DNA: TGTGCCAGCCAGAAGACAGGCACGTCACCCCTCCACTTT; CDR3 protein: CASQKTGTSPLHF
D gene: TRBD2; clone size: -; J gene: TRBJ2-5; V gene: TRBV7-2; CDR3 DNA: TGTGCCAGCAGCTTATTCGGACTAGCGTCAGAGACCCAGTACTTC; CDR3 protein: CASSLFGLASETQYF
D gene: -; clone size: -; J gene: TRBJ2-4; V gene: TRBV6-1; CDR3 DNA: TGTGCCAGCAGTCATGGGACAGCCAAAAACATTCAGTACTTC; CDR3 protein: CASSHGTAKNIQYF
D gene: -; clone size: -; J gene: TRBJ2-1; V gene: TRBV6-2/TRBV6-3; CDR3 DNA: TGTGCCAGCAGTCCCCTCTACAATGAGCAGTTCTTC; CDR3 protein: CASSPLYNEQFF
D gene: -; clone size: many; J gene: TRBJ2-1; V gene: TRBV27; CDR3 DNA: TGTGCCAGCAAGAAGGACCCCATGCGGGAGCAGTTCTTC; CDR3 protein: CASKKDPMREQFF
D gene: TRBD1; clone size: few; J gene: TRBJ1-6; V gene: TRBV20-1; CDR3 DNA: TGCAGTGCTGGGCCCAGGGGGGATAATTCACCCCTCCACTTT; CDR3 protein: CSAGPRGDNSPLHF
D gene: -; clone size: -; J gene: TRBJ2-5; V gene: TRBV12-3/TRBV12-4; CDR3 DNA: TGTGCCAGCAGTGCGATATCCCCAGAGACCCAGTACTTC; CDR3 protein: CASSAISPETQYF
D gene: TRBD1; clone size: -; J gene: TRBJ1-2; V gene: TRBV5-1; CDR3 DNA: TGCGCCAGCAGCGTTTTACAGGGGGCCAACTATGGCTACACCTTC; CDR3 protein: CASSVLQGANYGYTF
D gene: -; clone size: once; J gene: TRBJ1-2; V gene: TRBV11-1; CDR3 DNA: TGTGCCAGCAGCTTCCACCGGACCGGACGCTATTCTAACTATGGCTACACCTTC; CDR3 protein: CASSFHRTGRYSNYGYTF
D gene: -; clone size: many; J gene: TRBJ2-2; V gene: TRBV7-6; CDR3 DNA: TGTGCCAGCAGCTCCGCAGGGGAAACCGGGGAGCTGTTTTTT; CDR3 protein: CASSSAGETGELFF
D gene: -; clone size: -; J gene: TRBJ2-5; V gene: TRBV5-1; CDR3 DNA: TGCGCCAGCAGCACCGGACGGGGGCAAGAGACCCAGTACTTC; CDR3 protein: CASSTGRGQETQYF
D gene: -; clone size: few; J gene: TRBJ2-5; V gene: TRBV12-3/TRBV12-4; CDR3 DNA: TGTGCCAGCCAGGGGGAGACCCAGTACTTC; CDR3 protein: CASQGETQYF
D gene: -; clone size: many; J gene: TRBJ1-6; V gene: TRBV5-4; CDR3 DNA: TGTGCCAGCAGCTCCTTGACAGTCGCTAATTCACCCCTCCACTTT; CDR3 protein: CASSSLTVANSPLHF
D gene: -; clone size: once; J gene: TRBJ1-2; V gene: TRBV25-1; CDR3 DNA: TGTGCCAGCAGTGAATCGGAGGTCGGCTATGGCTACACCTTC; CDR3 protein: CASSESEVGYGYTF
D gene: -; clone size: -; J gene: TRBJ2-3; V gene: TRBV2; CDR3 DNA: TGTGCCAGCAACCTTTGGACCGGGGTGAATACGCAGTATTTT; CDR3 protein: CASNLWTGVNTQYF
D gene: -; clone size: -; J gene: TRBJ1-2; V gene: TRBV5-1; CDR3 DNA: TGCGCCAGCAGCTACTCCGGGACAATCGAGGATGGCTACACCTTC; CDR3 protein: CASSYSGTIEDGYTF
D gene: TRBD2; clone size: few; J gene: TRBJ2-1; V gene: TRBV7-3; CDR3 DNA: TGTGCCAGCACCATACCGGGGGGTACATCGTTCTTC; CDR3 protein: CASTIPGGTSFF
D gene: TRBD2; clone size: -; J gene: TRBJ2-3; V gene: TRBV6-4; CDR3 DNA: TGTGCCACCAGTGACCCCGCGGGGGGGTCGGCTAGCGGGGGATACACAGATACGCAGTATTTT; CDR3 protein: CATSDPAGGSASGGYTDTQYF
D gene: -; clone size: -; J gene: TRBJ1-1; V gene: TRBV27; CDR3 DNA: TGTGCCACCCTCTCCGGGACCGGTGTGGGCACTGAAGCTTTCTTT; CDR3 protein: CATLSGTGVGTEAFF
D gene: TRBD1; clone size: -; J gene: TRBJ1-1; V gene: TRBV20-1; CDR3 DNA: TGCAGTGCTAGAGCAGGGGGCGGGACTGAAGCTTTCTTT; CDR3 protein: CSARAGGGTEAFF
D gene: -; clone size: many; J gene: TRBJ2-3; V gene: TRBV5-1; CDR3 DNA: TGCGCCAGCAGCTGGCGGGACCTCACAGATACGCAGTATTTT; CDR3 protein: CASSWRDLTDTQYF
D gene: TRBD2; clone size: many; J gene: TRBJ2-3; V gene: TRBV20-1; CDR3 DNA: TGCAGTGCTAGACGGATGAGCGGGGCCACAGATACGCAGTATTTT; CDR3 protein: CSARRMSGATDTQYF
D gene: -; clone size: -; J gene: TRBJ1-2; V gene: TRBV20-1; CDR3 DNA: TGCAGTGCTAGAGATACTCGGGGACACTATGGCTACACCTTC; CDR3 protein: CSARDTRGHYGYTF
D gene: TRBD1; clone size: -; J gene: TRBJ2-7; V gene: TRBV29-1; CDR3 DNA: TGCAGCGTTGAAGTGGACAGGGACGAGCAGTACTTC; CDR3 protein: CSVEVDRDEQYF
D gene: -; clone size: many; J gene: TRBJ1-2; V gene: TRBV29-1; CDR3 DNA: TGCAGCGTGGCGAGGACGGGGTATGGCTACACCTTC; CDR3 protein: CSVARTGYGYTF
D gene: -; clone size: -; J gene: TRBJ2-2; V gene: TRBV6-1; CDR3 DNA: TGTGCCAGCAGCCTCCCCCCGCAGGGTCGGGAGCTGTTTTTT; CDR3 protein: CASSLPPQGRELFF
D gene: TRBD1; clone size: -; J gene: TRBJ1-5; V gene: TRBV7-2; CDR3 DNA: TGTGCCAGCAGCCCTACGGGACAGCAAAATCAGCCCCAGCATTTT; CDR3 protein: CASSPTGQQNQPQHF
D gene: -; clone size: -; J gene: TRBJ1-6; V gene: TRBV12-3/TRBV12-4; CDR3 DNA: TGTGCCAGCACCCTAGGGGGTAATTCACCCCTCCACTTT; CDR3 protein: CASTLGGNSPLHF
D gene: TRBD2; clone size: few; J gene: TRBJ2-3; V gene: TRBV20-1; CDR3 DNA: TGCAGTGCTAGATCCGGGGGGGGCCAAGATACGCAGTATTTT; CDR3 protein: CSARSGGGQDTQYF
D gene: -; clone size: few; J gene: TRBJ2-2; V gene: TRBV5-1; CDR3 DNA: TGCGCCAGCAGCCGAACAGGACCGAACACCGGGGAGCTGTTTTTT; CDR3 protein: CASSRTGPNTGELFF
D gene: -; clone size: -; J gene: TRBJ2-6; V gene: TRBV21-1; CDR3 DNA: TGTGCCAGCCTCCCGGCCGGGGCCAACGTCCTGACTTTC; CDR3 protein: CASLPAGANVLTF
D gene: -; clone size: -; J gene: TRBJ2-5; V gene: TRBV6-2/TRBV6-3; CDR3 DNA: TGTGCCAGCGCGTACCAAGAGACCCAGTACTTC; CDR3 protein: CASAYQETQYF
D gene: -; clone size: -; J gene: TRBJ2-3; V gene: TRBV6-1; CDR3 DNA: TGTGCCAGCAGACCTATATCAGGAGGCACAGATACGCAGTATTTT; CDR3 protein: CASRPISGGTDTQYF
D gene: -; clone size: -; J gene: TRBJ2-1; V gene: TRBV18; CDR3 DNA: TGTGCCAGCTCACCCCCCCAGGGGCCAAGCTCCTACAATAAGCAGTTCTTC; CDR3 protein: CASSPPQGPSSYNKQFF